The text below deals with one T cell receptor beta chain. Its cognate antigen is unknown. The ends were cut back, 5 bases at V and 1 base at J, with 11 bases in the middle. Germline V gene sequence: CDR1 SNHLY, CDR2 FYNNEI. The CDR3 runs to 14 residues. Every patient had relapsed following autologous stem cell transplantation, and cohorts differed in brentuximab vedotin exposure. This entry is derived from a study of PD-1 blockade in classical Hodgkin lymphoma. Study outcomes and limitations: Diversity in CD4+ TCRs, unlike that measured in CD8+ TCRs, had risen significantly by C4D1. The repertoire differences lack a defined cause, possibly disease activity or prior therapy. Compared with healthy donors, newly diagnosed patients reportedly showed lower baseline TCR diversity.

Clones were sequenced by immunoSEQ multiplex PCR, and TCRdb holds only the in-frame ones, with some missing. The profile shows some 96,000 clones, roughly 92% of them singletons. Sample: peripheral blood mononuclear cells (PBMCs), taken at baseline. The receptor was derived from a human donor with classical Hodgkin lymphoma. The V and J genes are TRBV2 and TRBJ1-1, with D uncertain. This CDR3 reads CASSYGWGNTEAFF. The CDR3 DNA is TGTGCCAGCAGTTATGGTTGGGGGAACACTGAAGCTTTCTTT. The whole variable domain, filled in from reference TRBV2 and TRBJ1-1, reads EPEVTQTPSHQVTQMGQEVILRCVPISNHLYFYWYRQILGQKVEFLVSFYNNEISEKSEIFDDQFSVERPDGSNFTLKIRSTKLEDSAMYFCASSYGWGNTEAFFGQGTRLTVV.